The 30 T cell receptor beta chains reported below all come from one sample, sequenced in a study of blood T cell repertoires in COVID-19. The assay was immunoSEQ multiplex PCR, and TCRdb's table has in-frame clones only and misses some. The sample lists 130,000 to 150,000 clones, 79% occurring once. Sequencing was performed on peripheral blood. The receptors were sampled from a man aged 45-65 years with active or convalescent COVID-19.

The V and J genes are TRBV2 and TRBJ2-1, with D maybe TRBD2 (6 bases). V lost 0 bases to trimming and J lost 9 bases, with 15 bases between them. The V gene's germline CDR1 is SNHLY and CDR2 FYNNEI. This CDR3 has 15 amino acids. CDR3 nucleotide sequence: TGTGCCAGCAGTGAAGCGCGGTCCCCGGGGGTTGAGCAGTTCTTC. It is translated as CASSEARSPGVEQFF.

The V and J genes are TRBV27 and TRBJ2-3; D is possibly TRBD1 (6 bases). The CDR3 covers 16 residues. Deletions cut 1 base from V and 4 bases from J, with 15 bases between. Germline V CDR1 and CDR2: MNHEY, SMNVEV (reference sequence). CDR3 sequence reads: CASSLLGGVGPDTQYF. The CDR3 nucleotides are TGTGCCAGCAGTTTATTAGGGGGAGTAGGGCCAGATACGCAGTATTTT.

The J gene is TRBJ2-1, the V gene TRBV29-1; TRBD2 matches at 13 bases. CDR1 and CDR2 from the germline V gene are SQVTM and ANQGSEA. The CDR3 is made up of 13 amino acids. Germline trimming cut 5 bases from V and 6 bases from J; bases unmatched to any gene: 1. The CDR3 spells CSVRTSGSNEQFF. The CDR3 region has the DNA TGCAGCGTTAGGACTAGCGGGAGCAATGAGCAGTTCTTC.

The chain is built from TRBV11-3 and TRBJ1-5, with D possibly TRBD1 on 5 matching bases. Germline CDR1 reads SGHNT; CDR2 reads YENEEA. This CDR3 region has 15 residues. Deletions cut 4 bases from V and 5 bases from J, with 15 bases between. The CDR3 sequence: CASSYCVGGDQPQHF. CDR3 nucleotide sequence: TGTGCCAGCAGCTACTGTGTCGGGGGGGATCAGCCCCAGCATTTT.

This clone occurred a few times. The gene calls are TRBV19 and TRBJ1-5; 11 bases map to TRBD1. The germline CDR1 and CDR2 sequences are LNHDA and SQIVND (reference sequence). J gave up 7 bases and V 5 bases, and 10 bases lay outside the gene matches. The CDR3 is 16 amino acids. CDR3 DNA: TGTGCCAGTAGTCCCGTTGGACAGGGGGCAAGGCAGCCCCAGCATTTT. Its translation is CASSPVGQGARQPQHF.

CDR3 bases: TGTGCCATCAGTGAGTCTGGCGAGGCCTACGAGCAGTACTTC. Translated, it gives CAISESGEAYEQYF. The V gene is TRBV10-3, the J gene TRBJ2-7, with D unclear. The V end was cut by 0 bases, the J end by 2 bases, with 8 bases between. From germline, CDR1 is ENHRY and CDR2 SYGVKD. The CDR3 runs 14 residues.

The V gene is TRBV7-2, the J gene TRBJ2-1; 14 nucleotides agree with TRBD2. Germline values: CDR1 SGHTA, CDR2 FQGNSA. Trimming at V came to 3 bases and at J to 9 bases, leaving 7 bases not matched to a gene. The CDR3 extends over 16 amino acids. DNA for the CDR3: TGTGCCAGCAGCTTTGCGGGACTAGCGGGAGAGGGTGAGCAGTTCTTC. Its protein is CASSFAGLAGEGEQFF.

The chain's CDR3 is CASSFTRDSLQYF. The CDR3, as DNA: TGTGCCAGCAGTTTTACCCGGGACAGTCTGCAGTATTTT. The chain carries TRBV7-9 and TRBJ2-3, with 7 bases matching TRBD1. Losses at the gene ends were 6 bases for V and 11 bases for J; bases not matched to a gene: 11. Germline CDR1 and CDR2: SEHNR and FQNEAQ (reference sequence). The CDR3 has 13 residues. Using reference TRBV7-9 and TRBJ2-3 for the parts outside the CDR3, the full variable domain is DTGVSQNPRHKITKRGQNVTFRCDPISEHNRLYWYRQTLGQGPEFLTYFQNEAQLEKSRLLSDRFSAERPKGSFSTLEIQRTEQGDSAMYLCASSFTRDSLQYFGPGTRLTVL.

Here the CDR3 reads CASSLHEGLETQYF. CDR3 nucleotides: TGTGCCAGCAGCTTACACGAGGGACTGGAGACCCAGTACTTC. V is TRBV11-2 and J is TRBJ2-5, with D possibly matching TRBD2 (6 bases). Looked up from germline, CDR1 is SGHAT and CDR2 is FQNNGV. V gave up 2 bases and J gave up 5 bases, with 12 bases separating them. The CDR3 runs to 14 residues.

The chain links TRBV3-1 (or the pseudogene TRBV3-2) to TRBJ1-2, with D perhaps TRBD1 (6 bases). The germline V gene has CDR1 LGHDT and CDR2 YNNKEL (reference sequence). V lost 5 bases to trimming and J lost 1 base, with 14 bases between them. CDR3 length: 15 residues. CDR3 amino acids: CASSDRDTDNYGYTF. In DNA, the CDR3 is TGTGCCAGCAGCGATAGGGACACAGATAACTATGGCTACACCTTC.

The chain combines TRBV30 with TRBJ2-1, with a tentative D call TRBD1 (6 bases). From germline, CDR1 is GTSNPN and CDR2 SVGIG (reference sequence). Trimming took 0 bases from V and 8 from J, leaving 17 bases between them. The CDR3 runs to 15 residues. CDR3 nucleotides: TGTGCCTGGAGTGTGGGCTCTACCAGGGGAGATGAGCAGTTCTTC. Protein sequence: CAWSVGSTRGDEQFF.

This clone was observed a few times. In DNA, the CDR3 is TGCGCCAGCAGCCCCGCAAGAGCGGGAGGGACCAATGAGCAGTTCTTC. It codes for CASSPARAGGTNEQFF. This rearrangement joins TRBV5-1 to TRBJ2-1; 10 bases are a match to TRBD2. CDR1 is SGHRS, CDR2 YFSETQ, per germline. V was pared by 4 bases and J by 6 bases, with 10 bases of the junction left unmatched. The CDR3 runs 16 residues.

CDR3: CASSYEYSSYNEQFF. In nucleotides, the CDR3 is TGTGCCAGCAGCTACGAGTACAGCAGTTACAATGAGCAGTTCTTC. This chain links TRBV28 with TRBJ2-1; D is unclear. The ends were cut back, 6 bases at V and 4 bases at J, with 16 bases in the middle. Germline V gene data show CDR1 as MDHEN and CDR2 as SYDVKM. The CDR3 totals 15 residues.

This chain's CDR3 is CASGAAGSYSNQPQHF. DNA of the CDR3: TGTGCCAGCGGCGCAGCAGGGTCCTATAGCAATCAGCCCCAGCATTTT. J is TRBJ1-5 and V is TRBV27; D may be TRBD1 (5 bases). Trimming pared 8 bases from V and 0 bases from J, leaving 17 bases between. Germline V lookup: CDR1 MNHEY, CDR2 SMNVEV (reference sequence). This CDR3 comprises 16 residues.

V and J are TRBV2 and TRBJ2-4, with D perhaps TRBD1 (5 bases). V was clipped by 7 bases and J by 2 bases, with 18 bases between them. The length of the CDR3 is 16 residues. Germline loops: CDR1 SNHLY, CDR2 FYNNEI. The DNA of the CDR3 is TGTGCCAGCACTCCCCTTCGGCAGGGCACCAAAAACATTCAGTACTTC. Amino acid sequence: CASTPLRQGTKNIQYF. Full variable domain (rest looked up from reference TRBV2 and TRBJ2-4): EPEVTQTPSHQVTQMGQEVILRCVPISNHLYFYWYRQILGQKVEFLVSFYNNEISEKSEIFDDQFSVERPDGSNFTLKIRSTKLEDSAMYFCASTPLRQGTKNIQYFGAGTRLSVL.

The J gene is TRBJ2-7, the V gene TRBV13; D possibly corresponds to TRBD2 (6 bases). This CDR3 spans 14 amino acids. V shed 6 bases and J shed 4 bases, with 16 bases lying between them. Germline V gene lookup returns CDR1 PRHDT and CDR2 FYEKMQ (reference sequence). The CDR3 loop reads CASSEGLSRYEQYF. The CDR3 DNA reads TGTGCCAGCAGTGAGGGACTCTCGAGGTACGAGCAGTACTTC.

This clone appeared a few times. The genes are TRBV30 and TRBJ2-1; TRBD1 might be the D (6 bases). The CDR3 runs to 15 residues. The V gene lost 1 base and the J gene lost 2 bases, with 12 bases spanning the gap. Germline values: CDR1 GTSNPN, CDR2 SVGIG (reference sequence). CDR3 in DNA: TGTGCCTGGAGTGGATATGGGGGCCCCTACAATGAGCAGTTCTTC. Protein product: CAWSGYGGPYNEQFF.

The rearrangement joins TRBV9 to TRBJ1-1; possibly TRBD1 for D (5 bases). Between the trimmed V and J ends, which lost 3 bases and 8 bases, there was a span of 17 bases. This CDR3 spans 14 amino acids. Germline V gene data show CDR1 as SGDLS and CDR2 as YYNGEE. Written as DNA, the CDR3 is TGTGCCAGCAGCGGTAACCGGGGCCGGGGGGAAGCTTTCTTT. As protein: CASSGNRGRGEAFF. The full variable domain, rest sourced from reference TRBV9 and TRBJ1-1, is DSGVTQTPKHLITATGQRVTLRCSPRSGDLSVYWYQQSLDQGLQFLIQYYNGEERAKGNILERFSAQQFPDLHSELNLSSLELGDSALYFCASSGNRGRGEAFFGQGTRLTVV.

CDR3 in amino acids: CASSPPSLGTNYEQYF. The CDR3 DNA reads as TGTGCCAGCAGCCCACCCTCCCTCGGGACAAACTACGAGCAGTACTTC. The J gene is TRBJ2-7, the V gene TRBV28; maybe TRBD1 (6 bases). The CDR3 has 16 amino acids. V was trimmed by 6 bases and J by 3 bases, leaving 21 bases between them. Germline values: CDR1 MDHEN, CDR2 SYDVKM.

The rearrangement links TRBV6-5 to TRBJ2-2; 7 bases line up with TRBD1. The length of the CDR3 is 15 residues. V trimming: 8 bases; J trimming: 7 bases; junction bases outside the gene matches: 13. CDR1 and CDR2 from the germline V gene are MNHEY and SVGAGI. CDR3 DNA sequence: TGTGCCAGCTCTAGAGGACAGGTTCTAAACGGGGAGCTGTTTTTT. Protein sequence: CASSRGQVLNGELFF.

The CDR3 loop is CASSQRGPSTNEKLFF. CDR3 coding DNA: TGTGCCAGCAGCCAAAGGGGCCCATCAACTAATGAAAAACTGTTTTTT. The chain employs TRBV3-1 (or the pseudogene TRBV3-2) and TRBJ1-4; D might be TRBD1 (5 bases). V was clipped by 2 bases and J by 0 bases, with 10 bases between them. Per the germline V gene, CDR1 is LGHDT and CDR2 is YNNKEL (reference sequence). The CDR3 has 16 residues.

This chain joins TRBV5-4 and TRBJ2-7; 9 bases line up with TRBD1. V shed 4 bases and J 3 bases; nucleotides not matched to a gene: 5. The length of the CDR3 is 14 residues. Germline assignment: CDR1 SGHNT and CDR2 YYREEE (reference sequence). The CDR3 DNA reads as TGTGCCAGCAGCCCACAGGGGGCTAGCTACGAGCAGTACTTC. Encoded protein: CASSPQGASYEQYF.

The chain couples TRBV14 to TRBJ2-3; tentative D call: TRBD1 (6 bases). Trimming removed 1 base at V and 6 bases at J, with 11 bases between. The CDR3 sequence is 14 residues long. From germline, CDR1 is SGHDN and CDR2 FVKESK. The CDR3 region has the DNA TGTGCCAGCAGCCAAGGACAGGCCGGGGATACGCAGTATTTT. The encoded protein is CASSQGQAGDTQYF.

The chain couples TRBV3-1 (or the pseudogene TRBV3-2) to TRBJ2-3, with 10 positions matching TRBD2. The germline gives CDR1 LGHDT, CDR2 YNNKEL (reference sequence). The junction had 11 bases not matched to a gene; V was cut back by 1 base and J by 1 base. The CDR3 extends over 19 amino acids. In nucleotides, the CDR3 is TGTGCCAGCAGCCAAGGAGGGTGGCTAGCGGGAGTGGGCACAGATACGCAGTATTTT. Translating gives CASSQGGWLAGVGTDTQYF.

This clone was seen more than once but under ten times. The V and J genes are TRBV7-9 and TRBJ2-2, with 9 bases fitting TRBD2. The CDR3 consists of 15 residues. The V segment lost 5 bases and the J segment 1 base; nucleotides outside the gene matches: 2. Germline CDR1 reads SEHNR; CDR2 reads FQNEAQ (reference sequence). CDR3 nucleotide sequence: TGTGCCAGCAGCCCGACTAGCGGGAACACCGGGGAGCTGTTTTTT. Its translation: CASSPTSGNTGELFF.

This chain uses TRBV27 with TRBJ2-7; D uncertain. Germline loops: CDR1 MNHEY, CDR2 SMNVEV (reference sequence). V lost 7 bases and J 6 bases, leaving 19 bases between the germline ends. The CDR3 runs to 14 residues. The DNA for the CDR3 is TGTGCCAGCACCCCGTTTACGGGTGACTTCGAGCAGTACTTC. It codes for CASTPFTGDFEQYF.

As DNA, the CDR3 is TGTGCCAGCAGTGAACCTCAGATAGCGGGAGAGTCTAATGAGCAGTTCTTC. Its translation is CASSEPQIAGESNEQFF. The V call is TRBV25-1, the J call TRBJ2-1; 9 bases align to TRBD2. There are 17 residues in the CDR3. The ends lost 2 bases at V and 7 bases at J; junction bases unmatched: 12. Looked up from germline, CDR1 is MGHDK and CDR2 is SYGVNS.

The rearrangement joins TRBV29-1 to TRBJ2-4; D is undetermined. The ends were cut back, 8 bases at V and 4 bases at J, with 18 bases in the middle. CDR3 length equals 14 residues. Per the germline V gene, CDR1 is SQVTM and CDR2 is ANQGSEA. In DNA, the CDR3 is TGCAGCTTCTGTGTTGGGCTGTCTAAAAACATTCAGTACTTC. It specifies CSFCVGLSKNIQYF.

This chain connects TRBV19 to TRBJ1-2, with D perhaps TRBD1 (6 bases). Germline V gene data show CDR1 as LNHDA and CDR2 as SQIVND (reference sequence). The CDR3 spans 15 residues. The ends were cut back, 7 bases at V and 6 bases at J, with 21 bases in the middle. DNA of the CDR3: TGTGCCAGTACCCTCGGTGTCAGCAGGGGAAATGGCTACACCTTC. Translating gives CASTLGVSRGNGYTF.

This clone has just a few counts. The V call is TRBV7-9, the J call TRBJ2-7, with D possibly matching TRBD1 (6 bases). Germline V gene sequence: CDR1 SEHNR, CDR2 FQNEAQ (reference sequence). The V and J ends lost 5 bases and 2 bases respectively, with 16 bases between them. The CDR3 runs to 15 residues. The CDR3 sequence: CASSDHRDTTYEQYF. CDR3 bases: TGTGCCAGCAGCGACCACCGGGACACCACCTACGAGCAGTACTTC.